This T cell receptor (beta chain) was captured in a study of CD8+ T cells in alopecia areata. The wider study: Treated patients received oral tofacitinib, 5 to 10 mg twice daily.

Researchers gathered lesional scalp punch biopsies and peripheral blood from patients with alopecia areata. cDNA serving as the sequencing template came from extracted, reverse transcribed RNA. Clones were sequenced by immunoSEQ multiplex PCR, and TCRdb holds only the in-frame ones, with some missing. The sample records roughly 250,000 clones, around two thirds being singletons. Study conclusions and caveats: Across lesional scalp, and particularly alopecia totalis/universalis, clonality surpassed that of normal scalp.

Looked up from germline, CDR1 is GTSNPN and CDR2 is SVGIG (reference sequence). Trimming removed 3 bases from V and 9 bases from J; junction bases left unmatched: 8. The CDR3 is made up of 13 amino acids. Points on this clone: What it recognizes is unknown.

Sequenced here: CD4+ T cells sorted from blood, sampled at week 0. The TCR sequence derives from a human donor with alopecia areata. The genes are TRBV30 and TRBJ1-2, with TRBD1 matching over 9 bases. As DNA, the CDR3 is TGTGCCTGGAGGCCCGGGACAGGGTATCGCTACACCTTC. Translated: CAWRPGTGYRYTF. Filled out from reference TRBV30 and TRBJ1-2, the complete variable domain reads SQTIHQWPATLVQPVGSPLSLECTVEGTSNPNLYWYRQAAGRGLQLLFYSVGIGQISSEVPQNLSASRPQDRQFILSSKKLLLSDSGFYLCAWRPGTGYRYTFGSGTRLTVV.